These 11 T cell receptor beta chains came from one sample sequenced in a study of T cell repertoires in cytomegalovirus infection. TCRdb redid the calling of the reads with MiXCR, one entry per CDR3 protein. The table shows 630,000 or so distinct CDR3 sequences, with 20% to 25% occurring only once. Sequencing was carried out using CD8+ T cells from PBMCs. These receptors were taken from a human donor in good health (CMV status not recorded). Some clones in this sample may be carry-over from other donors' samples.

The J gene is TRBJ1-4, the V gene TRBV7-8; D uncertain. V was trimmed by 5 bases and J by 4 bases, leaving 17 bases between them. This CDR3 is 16 amino acids long. The V gene's germline CDR1 is SGHVS and CDR2 FQNEAQ. DNA for the CDR3: TGTGCCAGCAGCGGCGGGGTAGTAGGCTATAATGAAAAACTGTTTTTT. The encoded protein is CASSGGVVGYNEKLFF.

Of note for this clonotype: The conserved final phenylalanine or tryptophan is absent from the CDR3, which likely points to a read error. The chain is built from TRBV7-3 and TRBJ2-1; D uncertain. The CDR3 is 12 residues long. The V and J ends lost 3 bases and 3 bases respectively, with 3 bases between them. CDR1 is SGHTA and CDR2 is FQGTGA in the germline V gene. The CDR3 spells CASSFGYNEQFY. The DNA of the CDR3 is TGTGCCAGCAGCTTTGGCTACAATGAGCAGTTCTAC.

This clonotype was seen many times. This chain joins TRBV7-2 and TRBJ2-5; 9 nucleotides line up with TRBD2. The CDR3 runs 18 residues. Germline V CDR1 and CDR2: SGHTA, FQGNSA. J was trimmed by 5 bases and V by 3 bases; bases with no gene match: 16. The CDR3 region is CASSFGLVAGGSRETQYF. The CDR3 DNA reads as TGTGCCAGCAGCTTTGGTTTAGTGGCGGGGGGGAGTAGGGAGACCCAGTACTTC.

This clonotype was seen many times. The chain is built from TRBV7-9 and TRBJ2-7; 7 bases agree with TRBD1. Germline V gene sequence: CDR1 SEHNR, CDR2 FQNEAQ (reference sequence). This CDR3 has 14 amino acids. V lost 5 bases and J lost 2; bases outside the gene matches: 6. CDR3 bases: TGTGCCAGCAGCGATAGGGACAGCCCCTACGAGCAGTACTTC. Its protein is CASSDRDSPYEQYF.

Comment on this clonotype: A much larger clonotype is one base distant, so this may be a read error. The chain couples TRBV7-6 to TRBJ2-1; a possible D gene is TRBD1 (6 bases). Germline CDR1 is SGHVS and CDR2 is FNYEAQ. The V end lost 3 bases, the J end lost 5 bases, and 20 bases lay between the germline ends. The CDR3 runs to 17 residues. The CDR3 protein is CASSFESQGPKNNEQFF. CDR3 in DNA: TGTGCCAGCAGCTTCGAGTCACAGGGCCCCAAGAACAATGAGCAGTTCTTC.

This clonotype has more than one count but fewer than ten. This chain links TRBV5-4 with TRBJ1-1; tentatively, D is TRBD1 (5 bases). Germline assignment: CDR1 SGHNT and CDR2 YYREEE (reference sequence). This CDR3 contains 16 residues. V was shortened by 4 bases and J by 10 bases, with 26 bases between the two germline ends. The CDR3 DNA reads TGTGCCAGCAGCGTCTACCTTGAGGGGCTAACCTTTGGAGCTTTCTTT. Protein product: CASSVYLEGLTFGAFF.

With respect to this clonotype: A much larger clone differs from this one at a single base, so this may be a read error. This chain joins TRBV6-2 or TRBV6-3 and TRBJ2-1; 8 nucleotides match TRBD2. With V trimmed by 0 bases and J by 3 bases, 4 bases remained unmatched. The germline CDR1 and CDR2 sequences are MNHEY and SVGEGT. This CDR3 has 16 residues. CDR3: CASSYSWRGDYNEQFF. For the CDR3, the DNA is TGTGCCAGCAGTTACTCGTGGCGGGGGGACTACAATGAGCAGTTCTTC.

This clonotype was detected many times. This chain connects TRBV7-9 to TRBJ1-4; 7 bases agree with TRBD1. The CDR3 is made up of 13 amino acids. V shed 7 bases, J shed 7 bases, and the junction held 6 bases outside the gene matches. Germline V gene data show CDR1 as SEHNR and CDR2 as FQNEAQ (reference sequence). CDR3 bases: TGTGCCAGCAACCCGACAGGGAGTGAAAAACTGTTTTTT. Its protein is CASNPTGSEKLFF.

This chain links TRBV5-1 with TRBJ1-5; tentatively, D is TRBD1 (6 bases). Germline CDR1 is SGHRS and CDR2 is YFSETQ. Trimming pared 5 bases from V and 5 bases from J, leaving 17 bases between. The CDR3 is made up of 15 amino acids. The CDR3, as DNA: TGCGCCAGCAGGTTTCCGGGACACGTCTATCAGCCCCAGCATTTT. Its translation: CASRFPGHVYQPQHF.

This clonotype was counted between two and nine times. The genes are TRBV20-1 and TRBJ2-3, with 9 nucleotides matching TRBD1. V trimming: 0 bases; J trimming: 2 bases; junction bases outside the gene matches: 6. CDR3 length equals 16 residues. The germline V gene encodes CDR1 DFQATT and CDR2 SNEGSKA (reference sequence). DNA for the CDR3: TGCAGTGCTAGAGATGCGACAGGGGGACTCACAGATACGCAGTATTTT. Its translation is CSARDATGGLTDTQYF.

The CDR3 loop reads CASSLGGVDTEAFF. CDR3 bases: TGTGCCAGCAGTTTAGGGGGTGTTGACACTGAAGCTTTCTTT. J is TRBJ1-1 and V is TRBV12-3 or TRBV12-4; D remains unclear. V was cut by 1 base and J by 3 bases, with 9 bases left in between. There are 14 residues in the CDR3.